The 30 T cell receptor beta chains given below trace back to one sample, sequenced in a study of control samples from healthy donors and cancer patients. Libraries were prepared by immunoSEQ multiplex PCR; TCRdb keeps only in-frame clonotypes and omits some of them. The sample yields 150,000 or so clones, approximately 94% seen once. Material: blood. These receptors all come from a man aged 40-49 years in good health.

This CDR3 is CASSNTRGFSEAFF. The CDR3 DNA reads TGTGCCAGCAGCAATACCAGGGGATTTAGTGAAGCTTTCTTT. The chain combines TRBV7-9 with TRBJ1-1; D is possibly TRBD1 (6 bases). This CDR3 region has 14 residues. Germline values: CDR1 SEHNR, CDR2 FQNEAQ (reference sequence). V was clipped by 5 bases and J by 7 bases, with 17 bases between them.

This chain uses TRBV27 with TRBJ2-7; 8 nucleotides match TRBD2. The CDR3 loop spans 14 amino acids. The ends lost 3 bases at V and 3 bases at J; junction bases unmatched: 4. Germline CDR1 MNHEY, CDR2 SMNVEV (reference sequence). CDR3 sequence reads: CASSFGGGNYEQYF. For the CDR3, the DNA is TGTGCCAGCAGTTTTGGCGGGGGGAACTACGAGCAGTACTTC.

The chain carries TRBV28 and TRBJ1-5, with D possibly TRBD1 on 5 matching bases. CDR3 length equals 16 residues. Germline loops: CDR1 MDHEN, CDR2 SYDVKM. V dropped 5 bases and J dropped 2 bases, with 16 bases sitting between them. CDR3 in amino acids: CASSPRGRGGNQPQHF. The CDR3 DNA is TGTGCCAGCAGTCCCCGGGGGAGGGGTGGCAATCAGCCCCAGCATTTT. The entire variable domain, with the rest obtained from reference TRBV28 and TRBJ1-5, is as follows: DVKVTQSSRYLVKRTGEKVFLECVQDMDHENMFWYRQDPGLGLRLIYFSYDVKMKEKGDIPEGYSVSREKKERFSLILESASTNQTSMYLCASSPRGRGGNQPQHFGDGTRLSIL.

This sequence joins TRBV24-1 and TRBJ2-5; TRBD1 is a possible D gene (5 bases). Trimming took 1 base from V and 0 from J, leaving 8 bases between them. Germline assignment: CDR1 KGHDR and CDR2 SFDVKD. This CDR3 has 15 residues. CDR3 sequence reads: CATSDLRQHQETQYF. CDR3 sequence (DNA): TGTGCCACCAGTGATTTAAGACAGCACCAAGAGACCCAGTACTTC.

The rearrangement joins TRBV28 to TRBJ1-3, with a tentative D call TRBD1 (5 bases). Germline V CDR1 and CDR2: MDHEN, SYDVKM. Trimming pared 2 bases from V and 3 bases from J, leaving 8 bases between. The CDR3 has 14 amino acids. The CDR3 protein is CASSLTGVGNTIYF. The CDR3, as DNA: TGTGCCAGCAGTTTAACGGGGGTTGGAAACACCATATATTTT. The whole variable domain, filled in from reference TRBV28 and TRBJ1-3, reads DVKVTQSSRYLVKRTGEKVFLECVQDMDHENMFWYRQDPGLGLRLIYFSYDVKMKEKGDIPEGYSVSREKKERFSLILESASTNQTSMYLCASSLTGVGNTIYFGEGSWLTVV.

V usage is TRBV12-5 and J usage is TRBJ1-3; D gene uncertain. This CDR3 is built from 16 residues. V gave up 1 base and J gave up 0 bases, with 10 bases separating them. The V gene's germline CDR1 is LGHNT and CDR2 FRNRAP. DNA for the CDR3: TGTGCTAGTGGTTTGGCTGGCTTACACTCTGGAAACACCATATATTTT. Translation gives CASGLAGLHSGNTIYF.

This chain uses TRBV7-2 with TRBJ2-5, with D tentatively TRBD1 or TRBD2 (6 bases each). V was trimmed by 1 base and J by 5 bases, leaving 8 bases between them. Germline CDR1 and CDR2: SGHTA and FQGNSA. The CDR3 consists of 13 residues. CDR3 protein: CASSLVGGETQYF. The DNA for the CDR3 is TGTGCCAGCAGCTTAGTAGGGGGGGAGACCCAGTACTTC.

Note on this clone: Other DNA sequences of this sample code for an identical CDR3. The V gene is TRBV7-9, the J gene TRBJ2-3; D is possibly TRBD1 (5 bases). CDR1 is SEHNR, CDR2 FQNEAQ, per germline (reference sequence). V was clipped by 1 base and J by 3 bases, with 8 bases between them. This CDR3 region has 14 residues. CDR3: CASSLGGITDTQYF. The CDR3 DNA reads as TGTGCCAGCAGCTTAGGGGGCATTACAGATACGCAGTATTTT.

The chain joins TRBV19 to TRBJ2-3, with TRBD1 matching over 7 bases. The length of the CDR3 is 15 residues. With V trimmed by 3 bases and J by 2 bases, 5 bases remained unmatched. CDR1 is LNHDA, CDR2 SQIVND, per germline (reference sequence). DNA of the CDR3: TGTGCCAGTAGTATGGGGGACAGACCCACAGATACGCAGTATTTT. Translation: CASSMGDRPTDTQYF.

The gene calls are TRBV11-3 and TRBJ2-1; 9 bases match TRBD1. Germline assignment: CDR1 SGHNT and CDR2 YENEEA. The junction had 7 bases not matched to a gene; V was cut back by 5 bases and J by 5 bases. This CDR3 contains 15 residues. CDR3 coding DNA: TGTGCCAGCAGCCAAGGACAGGGGTGGAACAATGAGCAGTTCTTC. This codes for CASSQGQGWNNEQFF.

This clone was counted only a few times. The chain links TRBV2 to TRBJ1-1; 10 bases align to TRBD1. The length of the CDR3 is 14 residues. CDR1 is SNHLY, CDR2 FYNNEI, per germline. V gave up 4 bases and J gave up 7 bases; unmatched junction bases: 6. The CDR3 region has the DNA TGTGCCAGCAGTGGGACAGGGGGGTTTGATGAAGCTTTCTTT. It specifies CASSGTGGFDEAFF.

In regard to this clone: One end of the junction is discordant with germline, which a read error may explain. The chain's CDR3 is CANSYSTVSSGNTIYF. CDR3 in DNA: TGTGCCAACAGTTACTCGACAGTCAGCTCTGGAAACACCATATATTTT. The gene calls are TRBV6-5 and TRBJ1-3; D may be TRBD1 (5 bases). Germline CDR1 MNHEY, CDR2 SVGAGI. CDR3 length equals 16 residues.

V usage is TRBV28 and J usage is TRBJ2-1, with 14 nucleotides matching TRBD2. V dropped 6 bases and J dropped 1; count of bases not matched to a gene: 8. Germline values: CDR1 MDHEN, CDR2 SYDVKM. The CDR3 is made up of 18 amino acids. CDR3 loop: CASSQGLAGVSSYNEQFF. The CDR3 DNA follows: TGTGCCAGCAGCCAGGGACTAGCGGGAGTCTCTTCCTACAATGAGCAGTTCTTC.

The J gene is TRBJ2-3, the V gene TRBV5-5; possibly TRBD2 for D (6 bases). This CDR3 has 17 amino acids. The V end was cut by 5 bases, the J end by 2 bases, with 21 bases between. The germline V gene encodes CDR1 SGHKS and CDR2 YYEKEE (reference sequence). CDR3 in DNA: TGTGCCAGCAGGGAAGTGGGGGGAAGACGGGCCACAGATACGCAGTATTTT. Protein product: CASREVGGRRATDTQYF.

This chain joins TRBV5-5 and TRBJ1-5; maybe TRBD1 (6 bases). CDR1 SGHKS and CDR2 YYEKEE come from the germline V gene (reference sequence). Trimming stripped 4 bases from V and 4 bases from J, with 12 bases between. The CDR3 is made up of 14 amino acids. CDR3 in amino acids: CASSRDTGNQPQHF. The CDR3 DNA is TGTGCCAGCAGCCGGGACACGGGGAATCAGCCCCAGCATTTT.

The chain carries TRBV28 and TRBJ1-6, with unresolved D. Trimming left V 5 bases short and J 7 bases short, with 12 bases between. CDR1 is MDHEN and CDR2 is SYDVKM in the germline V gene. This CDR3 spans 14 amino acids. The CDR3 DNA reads TGTGCCAGCAGTCCCCACCCGACAAATTCACCCCTCCACTTT. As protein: CASSPHPTNSPLHF.

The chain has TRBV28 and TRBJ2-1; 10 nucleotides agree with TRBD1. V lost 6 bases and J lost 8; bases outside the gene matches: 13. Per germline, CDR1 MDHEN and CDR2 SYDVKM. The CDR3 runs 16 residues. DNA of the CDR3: TGTGCCAGCAGACCGGCGGGGACAGGGGCTATTTATGAGCAGTTCTTC. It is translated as CASRPAGTGAIYEQFF.

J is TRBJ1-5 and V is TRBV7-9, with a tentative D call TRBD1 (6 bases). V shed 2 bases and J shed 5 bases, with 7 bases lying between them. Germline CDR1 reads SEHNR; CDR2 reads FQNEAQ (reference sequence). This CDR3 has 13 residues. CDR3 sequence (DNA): TGTGCCAGCAGCTTAAACAGGGATCAGCCCCAGCATTTT. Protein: CASSLNRDQPQHF.

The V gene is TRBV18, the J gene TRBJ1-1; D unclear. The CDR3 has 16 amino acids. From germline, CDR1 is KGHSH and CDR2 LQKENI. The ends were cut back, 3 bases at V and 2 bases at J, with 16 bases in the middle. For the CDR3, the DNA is TGTGCCAGCTCACCCAAAGAGCCAGCATCTAACACTGAAGCTTTCTTT. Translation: CASSPKEPASNTEAFF.

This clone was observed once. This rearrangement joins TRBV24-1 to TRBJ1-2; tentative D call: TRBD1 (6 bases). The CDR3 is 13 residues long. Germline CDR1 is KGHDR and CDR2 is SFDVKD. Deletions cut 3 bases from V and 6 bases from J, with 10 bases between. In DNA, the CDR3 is TGTGCCACCAGTGATCACAGGGCTCATGGCTACACCTTC. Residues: CATSDHRAHGYTF.

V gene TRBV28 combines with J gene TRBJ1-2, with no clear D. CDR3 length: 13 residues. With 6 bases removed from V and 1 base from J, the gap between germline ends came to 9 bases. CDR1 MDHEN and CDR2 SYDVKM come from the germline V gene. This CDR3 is CASRSGVNYGYTF. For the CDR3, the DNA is TGTGCCAGCAGATCCGGGGTTAACTATGGCTACACCTTC.

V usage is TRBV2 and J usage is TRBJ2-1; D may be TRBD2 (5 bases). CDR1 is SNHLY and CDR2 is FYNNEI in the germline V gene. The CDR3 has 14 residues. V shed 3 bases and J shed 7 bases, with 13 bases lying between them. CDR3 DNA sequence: TGTGCCAGCAGTGAGCGGGTCGAGGTAAATGAGCAGTTCTTC. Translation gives CASSERVEVNEQFF.

CDR3 region: CASSLRTGIYEQFF. DNA for the CDR3: TGTGCCAGCAGCCTACGGACAGGGATTTATGAGCAGTTCTTC. The chain has TRBV5-4 and TRBJ2-1; TRBD1 matches at 8 bases. Germline V gives CDR1 SGHNT, CDR2 YYREEE (reference sequence). J lost 8 bases, V lost 4 bases, and 8 bases had no gene match. The CDR3 has 14 amino acids.

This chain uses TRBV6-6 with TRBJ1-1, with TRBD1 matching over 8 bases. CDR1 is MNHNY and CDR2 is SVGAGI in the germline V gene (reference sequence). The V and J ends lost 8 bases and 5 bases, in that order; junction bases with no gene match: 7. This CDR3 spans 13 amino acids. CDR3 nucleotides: TGTGCCAGCCAGGACAGGGAAGGGACTGAAGCTTTCTTT. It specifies CASQDREGTEAFF.

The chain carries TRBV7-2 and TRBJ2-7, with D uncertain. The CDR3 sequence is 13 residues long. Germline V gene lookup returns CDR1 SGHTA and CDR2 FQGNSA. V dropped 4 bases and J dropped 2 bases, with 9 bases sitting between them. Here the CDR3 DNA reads TGTGCCAGCAGCTCGGACCGAACCTACGAGCAGTACTTC. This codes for CASSSDRTYEQYF.

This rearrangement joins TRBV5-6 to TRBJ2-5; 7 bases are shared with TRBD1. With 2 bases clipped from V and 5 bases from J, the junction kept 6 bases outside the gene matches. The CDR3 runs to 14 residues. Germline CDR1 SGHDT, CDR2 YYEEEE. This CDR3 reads CASSFPTGDETQYF. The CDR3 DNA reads TGTGCCAGCAGCTTCCCCACAGGGGACGAGACCCAGTACTTC.

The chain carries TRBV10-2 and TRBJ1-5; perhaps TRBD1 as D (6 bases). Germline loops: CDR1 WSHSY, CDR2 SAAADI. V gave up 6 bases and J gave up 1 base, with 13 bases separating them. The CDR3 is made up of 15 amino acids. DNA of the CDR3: TGCGCCAGCAGCACCGGGACACAGAGCAATCAGCCCCAGCATTTT. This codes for CASSTGTQSNQPQHF.

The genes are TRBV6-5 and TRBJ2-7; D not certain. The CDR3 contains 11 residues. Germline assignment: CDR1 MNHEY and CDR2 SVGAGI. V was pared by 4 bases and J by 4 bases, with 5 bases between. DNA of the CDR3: TGTGCCAGCAGTTCCTTATACGAGCAGTACTTC. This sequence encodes CASSSLYEQYF.

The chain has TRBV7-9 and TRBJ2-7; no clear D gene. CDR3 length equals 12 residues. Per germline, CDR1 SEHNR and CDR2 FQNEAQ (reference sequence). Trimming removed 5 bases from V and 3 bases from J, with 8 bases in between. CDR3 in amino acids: CASSQDGYEQYF. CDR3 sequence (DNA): TGTGCCAGCAGCCAGGACGGCTACGAGCAGTACTTC.

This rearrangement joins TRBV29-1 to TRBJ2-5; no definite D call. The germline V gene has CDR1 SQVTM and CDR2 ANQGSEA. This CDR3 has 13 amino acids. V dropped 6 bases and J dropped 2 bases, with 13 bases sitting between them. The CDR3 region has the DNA TGCAGCGTCCTACCTAGGCTTCAAGAGACCCAGTACTTC. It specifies CSVLPRLQETQYF.